Each of the 16 T cell receptor beta chains below was sequenced from the same sample in a study of blood T cell repertoires in COVID-19. Sequencing was performed with immunoSEQ multiplex PCR; in TCRdb, only in-frame clones are kept and a portion is missing. This sample has 210,000 or so clones, with 80% to 90% found just once. The source material was peripheral blood. These receptors were obtained from a man between 45 and 60 years old with acute or convalescent COVID-19.

The V call is TRBV4-1, the J call TRBJ2-2; possible D gene TRBD1, 6 bases. Germline assignment: CDR1 MGHRA and CDR2 YSYEKL. The ends were cut back, 4 bases at V and 3 bases at J, with 15 bases in the middle. The CDR3 spans 16 residues. In nucleotides, the CDR3 is TGCGCCAGCAGCCTCCTAGGACAGTCCCACACCGGGGAGCTGTTTTTT. Its translation is CASSLLGQSHTGELFF.

The chain links TRBV19 to TRBJ1-1; 7 bases fit TRBD1. CDR1 and CDR2 (germline): LNHDA, SQIVND (reference sequence). The CDR3 covers 14 residues. J lost 4 bases, V lost 3 bases, and 5 bases had no gene match. The CDR3 reads CASSIRQGGTEAFF. The CDR3 nucleotides read TGTGCCAGTAGTATCAGACAGGGCGGCACTGAAGCTTTCTTT.

The chain has TRBV3-1 (or the pseudogene TRBV3-2) and TRBJ1-6, with D maybe TRBD1 (5 bases). The CDR3 contains 17 residues. V lost 0 bases, J lost 10 bases, and 19 bases lay in between. Germline CDR1 and CDR2: LGHDT and YNNKEL (reference sequence). The CDR3 DNA reads as TGTGCCAGCAGCCAAGATACCCACAGGACTAGCCCGTCACCCCTCCACTTT. Amino acid sequence: CASSQDTHRTSPSPLHF.

The rearrangement links TRBV6-1 to TRBJ2-7; D is uncertain. This CDR3 is built from 12 residues. V gave up 5 bases and J gave up 3 bases, with 8 bases separating them. CDR1 and CDR2 (germline): MNHNS, SASEGT. The DNA of the CDR3 is TGTGCCAGCAGTCCCACTATCTACGAGCAGTACTTC. It yields the protein CASSPTIYEQYF.

The genes are TRBV19 and TRBJ1-2; TRBD1 matches 10 bases. Trimming at V came to 5 bases and at J to 2 bases, leaving 5 bases not matched to a gene. This CDR3 region has 15 residues. CDR1 LNHDA and CDR2 SQIVND come from the germline V gene (reference sequence). CDR3 in DNA: TGTGCCAGTAGTCTCCGGACAGGGGGGAACTATGGCTACACCTTC. The encoded protein is CASSLRTGGNYGYTF. The full variable domain, completed using reference TRBV19 and TRBJ1-2, is DGGITQSPKYLFRKEGQNVTLSCEQNLNHDAMYWYRQDPGQGLRLIYYSQIVNDFQKGDIAEGYSVSREKKESFPLTVTSAQKNPTAFYLCASSLRTGGNYGYTFGSGTRLTVV.

This chain connects TRBV6-5 to TRBJ2-2; D call uncertain. Trimming pared 2 bases from V and 2 bases from J, leaving 9 bases between. Germline V CDR1 and CDR2: MNHEY, SVGAGI. The CDR3 runs 15 residues. The CDR3 is CASSYLYVNTGELFF. The CDR3 DNA reads TGTGCCAGCAGTTACCTCTACGTTAACACCGGGGAGCTGTTTTTT.

The chain joins TRBV29-1 to TRBJ2-1; D is possibly TRBD1 (5 bases). The CDR3 extends over 12 amino acids. The V and J ends lost 6 bases and 8 bases respectively, with 14 bases between them. Germline V gene data show CDR1 as SQVTM and CDR2 as ANQGSEA. CDR3 in amino acids: CSVRPQGYEQFF. The CDR3 coding sequence is TGCAGCGTCCGCCCCCAGGGTTATGAGCAGTTCTTC.

The rearrangement uses TRBV28 and TRBJ2-5; TRBD2 agrees at 9 bases. The CDR3 is 16 residues long. V lost 4 bases and J lost 0; bases outside the gene matches: 6. Germline V gene lookup returns CDR1 MDHEN and CDR2 SYDVKM. The CDR3 DNA is TGTGCCAGCAGTTCTTTAGCGGGGGCGTACCAAGAGACCCAGTACTTC. This translates into CASSSLAGAYQETQYF.

The chain uses TRBV9 and TRBJ1-1; tentatively, D is TRBD1 (5 bases). The CDR3 consists of 15 residues. The germline CDR1 and CDR2 sequences are SGDLS and YYNGEE. V lost 0 bases and J 1 base, leaving 10 bases between the germline ends. The CDR3 sequence: CASSVDPGSNTEAFF. The CDR3 bases are TGTGCCAGCAGCGTAGATCCAGGGTCGAACACTGAAGCTTTCTTT.

The chain uses TRBV4-1 and TRBJ1-4; 9 positions match TRBD1. This CDR3 comprises 14 residues. Germline lookup yields CDR1 MGHRA and CDR2 YSYEKL. The ends lost 4 bases at V and 6 bases at J; junction bases unmatched: 3. CDR3 sequence reads: CASSPRTGDEKLFF. The CDR3 DNA reads as TGCGCCAGCAGCCCTAGGACAGGGGATGAAAAACTGTTTTTT.

The rearrangement joins TRBV6-1 to TRBJ1-1; D is perhaps TRBD1 (5 bases). The V gene's germline CDR1 is MNHNS and CDR2 SASEGT. The CDR3 sequence is 17 residues long. V lost 4 bases and J 0 bases, leaving 18 bases between the germline ends. This chain's CDR3 is CASSGLPWRGLNTEAFF. The CDR3 region has the DNA TGTGCCAGCAGTGGTCTCCCGTGGAGGGGCCTGAACACTGAAGCTTTCTTT.

In this sample, this clone turned up once. V is TRBV6-2 or TRBV6-3 and J is TRBJ1-1; unclear D gene. Trimming pared 4 bases from V and 3 bases from J, leaving 9 bases between. The CDR3 has 13 residues. CDR1 and CDR2 from the germline V gene are MNHEY and SVGEGT. In nucleotides, the CDR3 is TGTGCCAGCAGTTTCGCAGGCTACACTGAAGCTTTCTTT. Translating gives CASSFAGYTEAFF.

This clone has a single count. The chain links TRBV5-1 to TRBJ2-1; a weak D match, TRBD2 (6 bases). CDR3 length equals 16 residues. Per germline, CDR1 SGHRS and CDR2 YFSETQ. V was cut by 0 bases and J by 2 bases, with 12 bases left in between. Here the CDR3 DNA reads TGCGCCAGCAGCTTGGAGGCGGGGACCGCCTACAATGAGCAGTTCTTC. Residues: CASSLEAGTAYNEQFF.

On this clone: The same CDR3 also results from other DNA sequences found in this sample. The gene calls are TRBV7-3 and TRBJ1-1; no clear D gene. In germline, CDR1 is SGHTA, CDR2 FQGTGA. Trimming left V 2 bases short and J 5 bases short, with 9 bases between. This CDR3 has 13 amino acids. CDR3 region: CASSLFEETEAFF. CDR3 in DNA: TGTGCCAGCAGCTTATTTGAGGAGACTGAAGCTTTCTTT.

The genes are TRBV12-3 or TRBV12-4 and TRBJ2-3; D is uncertain. The CDR3 has 12 amino acids. The ends were cut back, 7 bases at V and 1 base at J, with 6 bases in the middle. In nucleotides, the CDR3 is TGTGCCAGCACTCGAGGCACAGATACGCAGTATTTT. It specifies CASTRGTDTQYF.

The chain has TRBV4-2 and TRBJ2-1; possibly TRBD2 for D (6 bases). V was pared by 0 bases and J by 1 base, with 7 bases between. The CDR3 is 15 amino acids. CDR1 is LGHNA, CDR2 YNFKEQ, per germline. CDR3 sequence (DNA): TGTGCCAGCAGCCAAGACGGGGGATCCTACAATGAGCAGTTCTTC. This codes for CASSQDGGSYNEQFF.